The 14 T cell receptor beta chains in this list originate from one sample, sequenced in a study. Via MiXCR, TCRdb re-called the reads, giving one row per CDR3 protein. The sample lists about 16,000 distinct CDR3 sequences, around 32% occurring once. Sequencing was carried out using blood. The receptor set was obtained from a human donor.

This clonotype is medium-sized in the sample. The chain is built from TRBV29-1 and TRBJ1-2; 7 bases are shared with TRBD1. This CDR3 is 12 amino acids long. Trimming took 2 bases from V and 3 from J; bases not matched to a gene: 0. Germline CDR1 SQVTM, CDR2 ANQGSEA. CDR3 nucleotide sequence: TGCAGCGTTGAAACAGGGGACTATGGCTACACCTTC. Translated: CSVETGDYGYTF.

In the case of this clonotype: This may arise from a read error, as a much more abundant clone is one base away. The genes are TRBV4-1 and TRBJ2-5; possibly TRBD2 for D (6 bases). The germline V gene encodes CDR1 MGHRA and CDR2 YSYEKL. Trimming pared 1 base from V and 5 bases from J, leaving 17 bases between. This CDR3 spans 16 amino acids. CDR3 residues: CASSQGGTHRRETQYF. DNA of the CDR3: TGCGCCAGCAGCCAAGGGGGGACTCACAGGAGGGAGACCCAGTACTTC.

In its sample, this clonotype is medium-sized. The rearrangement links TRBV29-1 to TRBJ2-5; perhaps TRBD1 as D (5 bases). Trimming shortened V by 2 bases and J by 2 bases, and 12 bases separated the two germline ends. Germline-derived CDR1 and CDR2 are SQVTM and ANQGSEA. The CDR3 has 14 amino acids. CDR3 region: CSVEWGVAQETQYF. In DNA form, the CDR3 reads TGCAGCGTTGAATGGGGCGTTGCGCAAGAGACCCAGTACTTC.

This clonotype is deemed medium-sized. CDR3 coding DNA: TGTGCCAGTAGTATGGCCCACGACAGCTCCTACAATGAGCAGTTCTTC. This encodes CASSMAHDSSYNEQFF. The rearrangement links TRBV19 to TRBJ2-1, with D possibly TRBD1 on 5 matching bases. Trimming removed 3 bases at V and 0 bases at J, with 12 bases between. The germline V gene has CDR1 LNHDA and CDR2 SQIVND (reference sequence). CDR3 length: 16 amino acids.

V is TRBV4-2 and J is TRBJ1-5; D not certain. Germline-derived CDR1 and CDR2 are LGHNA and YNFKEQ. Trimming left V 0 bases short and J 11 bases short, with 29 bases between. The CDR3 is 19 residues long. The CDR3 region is CASSQDHAVGLADQETQHF. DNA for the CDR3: TGTGCCAGCAGCCAAGATCACGCGGTTGGGCTAGCGGATCAAGAGACCCAGCATTTT.

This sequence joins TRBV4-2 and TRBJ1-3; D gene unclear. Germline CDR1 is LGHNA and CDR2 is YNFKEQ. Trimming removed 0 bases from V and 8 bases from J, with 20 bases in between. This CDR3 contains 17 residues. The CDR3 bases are TGTGCCAGCAGCCAAGAAACAGCAGCTAACTATGGCTACACCATATATTTT. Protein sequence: CASSQETAANYGYTIYF.

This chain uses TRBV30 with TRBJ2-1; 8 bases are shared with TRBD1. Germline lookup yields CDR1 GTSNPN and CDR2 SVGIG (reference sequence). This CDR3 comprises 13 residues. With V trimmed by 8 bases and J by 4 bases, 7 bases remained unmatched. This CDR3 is CAMEGQGYNEQFF. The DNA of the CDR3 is TGTGCCATGGAAGGACAGGGTTACAATGAGCAGTTCTTC.

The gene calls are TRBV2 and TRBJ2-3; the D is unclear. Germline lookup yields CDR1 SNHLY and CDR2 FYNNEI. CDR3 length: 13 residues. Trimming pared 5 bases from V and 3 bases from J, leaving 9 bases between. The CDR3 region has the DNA TGTGCCAGCAGTCTCCCCCGGACAGATACGCAGTATTTT. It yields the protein CASSLPRTDTQYF.

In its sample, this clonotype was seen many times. As DNA, the CDR3 is TGCGCCAGCAGCCAATCGGCAGTGACAATAAATGGCTACACCTTC. Translating gives CASSQSAVTINGYTF. The chain employs TRBV4-3 and TRBJ1-2, with unresolved D. This CDR3 comprises 15 residues. Trimming took 2 bases from V and 6 from J, leaving 16 bases between them. The V gene's germline CDR1 is LGHNA and CDR2 YSLEER.

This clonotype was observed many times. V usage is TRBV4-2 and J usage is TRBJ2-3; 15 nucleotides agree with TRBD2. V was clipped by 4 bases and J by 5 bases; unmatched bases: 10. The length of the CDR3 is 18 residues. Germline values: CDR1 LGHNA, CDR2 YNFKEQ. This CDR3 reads CASSLQPGLAGGEDTQYF. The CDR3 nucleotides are TGTGCCAGCAGCCTTCAACCGGGACTAGCGGGAGGCGAAGATACGCAGTATTTT.

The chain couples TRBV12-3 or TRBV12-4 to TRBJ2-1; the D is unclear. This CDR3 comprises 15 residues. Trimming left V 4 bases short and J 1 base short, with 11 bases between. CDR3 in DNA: TGTGCCAGCAGTTCCCCCACAGAGTCCTACAATGAGCAGTTCTTC. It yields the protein CASSSPTESYNEQFF.

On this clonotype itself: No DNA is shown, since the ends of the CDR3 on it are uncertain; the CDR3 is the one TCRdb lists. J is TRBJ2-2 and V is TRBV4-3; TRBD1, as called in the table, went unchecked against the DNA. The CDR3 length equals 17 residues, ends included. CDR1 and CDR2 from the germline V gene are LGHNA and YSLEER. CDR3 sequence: CASSQDRGNRTPGSCFF.

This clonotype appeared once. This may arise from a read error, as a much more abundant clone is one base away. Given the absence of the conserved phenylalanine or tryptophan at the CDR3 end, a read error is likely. The CDR3 bases are TGCGCCAGCAGCCGGCACAGGGGTAGCGGGAGCTGGGACACCGGGGAGCTGTTTTTG. It yields the protein CASSRHRGSGSWDTGELFL. The V call is TRBV4-1, the J call TRBJ2-2; the match to TRBD2 covers 9 bases. V gave up 4 bases and J gave up 3 bases; unmatched junction bases: 15. The CDR3 runs 19 residues. The germline gives CDR1 MGHRA, CDR2 YSYEKL.

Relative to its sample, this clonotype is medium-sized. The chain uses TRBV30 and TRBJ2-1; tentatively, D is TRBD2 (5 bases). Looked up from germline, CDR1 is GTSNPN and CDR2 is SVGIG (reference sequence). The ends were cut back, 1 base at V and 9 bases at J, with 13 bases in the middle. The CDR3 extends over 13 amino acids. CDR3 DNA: TGTGCCTGGAGTGGTGGGGAGCGACTTGAGCAGTTCTTC. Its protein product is CAWSGGERLEQFF.